Below, one T cell receptor (beta chain) is given with its context. Its antigen is still unknown. Base qualities are missing; no much larger clone stands one base away. The data were obtained in a study of cytomegalovirus exposure and HLA in healthy donors (dated by TCRdb to 2015 to 2018). Regarding the complete study: In an earlier analysis of around 540 of the donors, about 270 Gb of sequence data and roughly 100 million unique TCR beta sequences from roughly 180 million T cells were reported. A few DR-DQ haplotypes were handled as single units for association and clustering because linkage in the cohort was strong. Donor age, sex, ethnicity and CMV serostatus were compiled alongside the repertoire data. The T cell repertoires of 700 or so subjects were profiled by immunosequencing and related to cytomegalovirus serostatus. Typing coverage varied by locus: about 629-640 donors for A, B, C, DRB1 and DQB1; more than 500 for DQA1; over 600 for DPA1; 450 to 480 for DPB1. The study aimed to test whether cataloging public T cell receptors could reveal signatures of past pathogen exposure. HLA typing covered class I and class II loci at four-digit resolution. Rather than using new phenotypic data, the later analysis identified candidate immune exposures from TCR beta sequences and from how often those sequences occurred across donors. Roughly 300 gigabases of sequencing data and approximately 92 million unique TCR sequences made up an early release that covered about 640 HLA-typed donors. In an earlier analysis of 500 to 650 of the donors, high-throughput TCR beta sequencing was used to judge whether each TCR beta V gene segment behaved as functional or pseudogenic. To predict cytomegalovirus infection status, the study combined high-throughput TCR immunosequencing, statistical association of individual TCRs with disease status, and machine learning. A later analysis re-analyzed previously published TCR beta repertoires from roughly 600 donors and added high-resolution HLA genotyping to study TCR occurrence patterns. A later genetic analysis took genome-wide SNP genotypes for about 65% of the 666 donors and used that subset as a discovery cohort. A separate validation cohort of about 110 different subjects was used in addition to the roughly 720-subject first cohort. Among some 400 genotyped donors of the cohort, an average of about 220,000 unique TCR beta nucleotide sequences was sequenced per donor, of which 15% to 20% were non-productive. All discovery cohort repertoires had been generated using a single sequencing platform. Of the roughly 420 genotyped donors, approximately 80% were placed in the genetic ancestry cluster associated with self-reported Caucasian donors.

Libraries were prepared through the immunoSEQ multiplex PCR assay. For the multiplex PCR, a mixture combining 60 forward primers for TCR Vbeta segments and 13 reverse primers for TCR Jbeta segments was used. The CDR3 region of rearranged TCR beta genes was amplified from genomic DNA with a multiplex PCR assay. The amplified TCR beta libraries were sequenced on the Illumina HiSeq System as 87-base-pair reads. The authors' analysis ran thus. A later analysis counted 75 million to 100 million unique TCR beta chains across the roughly 700 repertoires, and some 12 million of these chains were shared by at least two donors. Raw reads were error-corrected and collapsed into unique sequences by a nearest-neighbor algorithm in which closely related sequences were merged to remove PCR and sequencing errors. V, D and J gene segments were assigned by aligning CDR3 sequences to IMGT reference sequences. Each retained sequence needed at least a six-nucleotide match to both a V gene segment and a J gene segment. A rearrangement was called productive if the CDR3 had no stop codons and remained in frame with V and J, and every other rearrangement was called non-productive. CDR3 was defined according to IMGT convention as the region running from the second conserved V-encoded cysteine to the conserved J-encoded phenylalanine. The earlier analysis of 587 of the donors excluded any sequence lacking an unambiguous match to a single V gene segment. An earlier analysis of approximately 590 of the donors classified V segments as functional when productive rearrangements were above 56.7% and as segregating when the standard deviation between donors was above 5%. A statistical classification framework was developed to diagnose cytomegalovirus status using the catalog of TCR beta chain sequences. In a later analysis, TCR nucleotide sequences were compared against IMGT/GENE-DB human TR gene sequences so that V and J genes could be assigned. In a later analysis, CDR3 sequences and most-parsimonious VDJ recombination scenarios were assigned using the TCRdist pipeline. In a later analysis, every TCR beta chain was defined by the combination of its CDR3 amino acid sequence and its V-gene family, and reads without a unique V-gene family were dropped. In a later analysis, 500 to 700 highly shared, low-generation-probability nucleotide sequences were removed to address suspected cross-contamination and a sequencing artifact. For each public chain, a later analysis derived a clonal expansion index from normalized ranks of inferred template counts within each repertoire. In a later analysis, generation probabilities were computed with a VDJ recombination model fitted to out-of-frame rearrangements, and the resulting probabilities were checked against IGoR. In a later analysis, TCR-TCR, TCR-HLA and TCR-CMV co-occurrence was scored with hypergeometric tests, and a repertoire-size bias correction was applied to TCR pairs. To estimate false discovery rates, a later analysis permuted the HLA or CMV assignments 20 times. In a later analysis, co-occurring TCRs were grouped using DBSCAN, with TCRdist sequence similarity added in when clustering inside HLA-allele-positive subsets. Repertoires with fewer than 30,000 or more than 120,000 public chains, plus five repertoires with anomalous nucleotide sharing, were excluded from co-occurrence clustering. The table was pulled from immuneACCESS by TCRdb, which kept in-frame rearrangements only. Such tables lose some clones; where checked, under half of the loss comes from unresolved V genes, and the rest has no known cause. V, J and clone size derive from that table, while D and trimming were established from the DNA sequence. For this sample the table gives about 110,000 clones, of which less than 80% were detected only once. The ten largest clonotypes hold approximately 3.7% of the sample.

At the junction V is shortened by 1 base and J by 2 bases, with 14 bases in between. Reading the germline V gene gives CDR1 SGHTA and CDR2 FQGNSA. From its cysteine to its phenylalanine, the CDR3 spans 16 amino acids. Kept here is only the CDR3 DNA, which spans 48 bases and is read in frame from base 1. In total, 666 healthy bone marrow donors made up the cohort. At the time of sampling, all cohort members were nominally healthy, though unrecorded immune exposures were likely present. The donor tested CMV seronegative and was one of the 352 seronegative cohort members. Each donor provided a peripheral blood sample, and peripheral blood mononuclear cells were used for TCR beta sequencing. Genomic DNA was extracted from the blood cell samples with the Qiagen DNeasy Blood Extraction Kit. Here is what the overall study found, with its caveats: Most TCR sequences were seen in very few donors, while some public TCRs were found in many individuals. Compared with the approximately 710-donor mean, donors in an Asian-associated ancestry cluster had fewer N-insertions in productive TCRs, according to a later genetic analysis. The sequencing pipeline was judged likely to have produced a cluster of highly shared sequence variants as a technical artifact. According to a later analysis, most CMV-associated TCR beta chains appeared to be HLA-restricted, and the HLA associations seemed to be driven largely by CMV exposure. The classifier was reported to diagnose cytomegalovirus status with high specificity and sensitivity in both the original cohort and the validation cohort. For the cohort, immune exposure information was limited to CMV serostatus. Linkage disequilibrium might explain the correlated functional status among segregating V segments, but an unknown experimental factor could not be ruled out. About 15 rarely observed V segments, including chromosome 9 orphons, were excluded from the earlier analysis of about 610 of the donors because counts were too low. Because the 87-base-pair reads could not distinguish some IMGT-functional V segments, including TRBV6-2 and TRBV6-3, those segments were excluded. Compared with equally common non-associated chains, HLA-associated TCR beta chains in a later analysis were more clonally expanded and had lower generation probabilities. The study gave a list of some 150 TCR beta chains associated with cytomegalovirus. Strong co-occurrence of HLA alleles, especially DR and DQ, made assigning TCR associations to individual alleles difficult. The cohort was sequenced for TCR beta chains only, and without alpha or paired-chain data the features that could be detected were limited. A further reported finding was that TCR beta sequences accurately predicted the HLA-A and HLA-B alleles for most subjects in the first cohort. Several of the top co-occurrence clusters appeared to be linked to parvovirus B19, influenza, CMV and Epstein-Barr virus, according to a later analysis. In a later analysis, the rate of TCR association differed among HLA loci, with DRB1 alleles having the most associated TCRs and HLA-C alleles having the fewest. In a later genetic analysis, a missense DCLRE1C variant was associated with V-gene and J-gene trimming of TCR beta chains, and the association was replicated in an independent cohort. In vitro tests confirmed that three of the cytomegalovirus-associated TCR beta chains recognize cytomegalovirus antigens. It was suggested by the authors that the approach could potentially be generalized to other disease states and immunological phenotypes. An earlier analysis of approximately 590 of the donors showed that most TCR beta V segments appeared in productive rearrangements either about 90% or about 30% of the time, which broadly matched IMGT annotations. Specific HLA alleles were associated with over 15,000 TCR beta sequences at a false discovery rate of 0.05 in a later analysis. Because HLA typing was unavailable for some donors at each locus, only the typed subset was used in association tests. Roughly uniform sequencing depth across donors was assumed in presence/absence analyses, although this assumption may not hold.

The sequence was collected from a man in his fifties or sixties in good health and CMV-seronegative. Recombination connected TRBV7-2 to TRBJ1-2; a weak D assignment points to TRBD1 (6 bases agree). The sequenced sample consisted of PBMCs. The CDR3 here reads CASSLVSPGQNYGYTF. The nucleotides are TGTGCCAGCAGCTTAGTTTCCCCCGGACAGAACTATGGCTACACCTTC.